Below are 32 T cell receptor beta chains sequenced from a single sample in a study of T cells in Graves' hyperthyroidism and ophthalmopathy. From RNA transcripts, TCR beta CDR3 regions were amplified. An initial round of RT-PCR targeting the TCR CDR3 relied on the HTBI primer set. TCRdb recomputed calls from the multiplex PCR reads with MiXCR, one row per CDR3 protein. The sample comprises about 480,000 distinct CDR3 sequences, around 14% of which are singletons, and 17% rests with the top ten. The sample was blood. The receptors shown here come from a woman younger than 35 with Graves' hyperthyroidism.

In its sample, this clonotype was seen many times. The rearrangement joins TRBV6-1 to TRBJ2-2, with D perhaps TRBD1 (7 bases). Trimming cost V 2 bases and J 4 bases, with 14 bases left between them. Germline values: CDR1 MNHNS, CDR2 SASEGT. The CDR3 sequence is 16 residues long. CDR3 protein: CASSELRGRGTGELFF. The DNA of the CDR3 is TGTGCCAGCAGTGAACTAAGGGGGCGGGGCACCGGGGAGCTGTTTTTT.

This chain uses TRBV5-5 with TRBJ2-1; 10 bases match TRBD2. The length of the CDR3 is 19 residues. The germline V gene encodes CDR1 SGHKS and CDR2 YYEKEE (reference sequence). The trim removed 4 bases at V and 0 bases at J, leaving 13 bases unmatched. The CDR3 sequence: CASSPLAGVTLSSYNEQFF. The CDR3 DNA reads TGTGCCAGCAGCCCCCTAGCGGGAGTTACCCTCAGCTCCTACAATGAGCAGTTCTTC.

This clonotype was detected only a few times. This chain uses TRBV29-1 with TRBJ1-2; D is unresolved. Per the germline V gene, CDR1 is SQVTM and CDR2 is ANQGSEA. Trimming removed 6 bases from V and 4 bases from J, with 9 bases in between. The CDR3 is made up of 11 amino acids. DNA for the CDR3: TGCAGCGTGTCCCGGATCTATGGCTACACCTTC. It yields the protein CSVSRIYGYTF.

This clonotype was seen many times. The V and J genes are TRBV24-1 and TRBJ1-1; possible D gene TRBD1, 6 bases. This CDR3 comprises 13 residues. Germline CDR1 reads KGHDR; CDR2 reads SFDVKD. With 4 bases removed from V and 7 bases from J, the gap between germline ends came to 12 bases. The CDR3 nucleotides read TGTGCCACCAGTGACGAACAGGGCGTTGAAGCTTTCTTT. Protein sequence: CATSDEQGVEAFF.

V and J are TRBV28 and TRBJ1-4, with 7 positions matching TRBD1. This CDR3 has 11 amino acids. Trimming cost V 3 bases and J 16 bases; bases outside gene matches: 5. Germline CDR1 and CDR2: MDHEN and SYDVKM. In nucleotides, the CDR3 is TGTGCCAGCAGTTTCCAAAGGGACAGGTTTTTT. Its translation is CASSFQRDRFF.

This clonotype was detected many times. This rearrangement joins TRBV11-1 to TRBJ2-1; 12 nucleotides align to TRBD1. Trimming took 3 bases from V and 6 from J; bases not matched to a gene: 9. This CDR3 has 17 residues. The germline gives CDR1 SGHAT, CDR2 FQDESV (reference sequence). The CDR3 nucleotides read TGTGCCAGCAGCTTTACCGGGACAGGGGGCGGTGGCAATGAGCAGTTCTTC. This translates into CASSFTGTGGGGNEQFF. Full variable domain (rest looked up from reference TRBV11-1 and TRBJ2-1): EAEVAQSPRYKITEKSQAVAFWCDPISGHATLYWYRQILGQGPELLVQFQDESVVDDSQLPKDRFSAERLKGVDSTLKIQPAELGDSAMYLCASSFTGTGGGGNEQFFGPGTRLTVL.

This clonotype occurred many times. J is TRBJ1-1 and V is TRBV12-5, with 8 bases fitting TRBD1. The CDR3 length is 11 residues. The ends lost 5 bases at V and 7 bases at J; junction bases unmatched: 0. CDR1 and CDR2 (germline): LGHNT, FRNRAP. CDR3 sequence (DNA): TGTGCTAGTGGTACAGGGGGTGAAGCTTTCTTT. This sequence encodes CASGTGGEAFF.

The sample holds many counts of this clonotype. This chain links TRBV29-1 with TRBJ2-3; 7 bases line up with TRBD1. The germline gives CDR1 SQVTM, CDR2 ANQGSEA. V lost 7 bases and J lost 5; bases outside the gene matches: 9. The CDR3 loop spans 13 amino acids. CDR3 sequence: CSGYRGLGDTQYF. CDR3 nucleotide sequence: TGCAGCGGTTACAGGGGTTTGGGAGATACGCAGTATTTT.

This clonotype appeared once. The chain links TRBV10-1 to TRBJ2-7, with D tentatively TRBD2 (6 bases). Germline V gives CDR1 WNHNN, CDR2 SYGVQD (reference sequence). Trimming removed 11 bases from V and 5 bases from J, with 22 bases in between. The CDR3 runs to 14 residues. CDR3 residues: CASKPTSSSHEQYF. The CDR3 nucleotides read TGCGCCTCCAAGCCGACTAGTTCATCCCACGAGCAGTACTTC.

The gene calls are TRBV7-6 and TRBJ1-1; 8 nucleotides line up with TRBD1. The germline V gene has CDR1 SGHVS and CDR2 FNYEAQ. Trimming removed 1 base from V and 7 bases from J; junction bases left unmatched: 11. The CDR3 is 16 amino acids. In DNA, the CDR3 is TGTGCCAGCAGCTTAGGCGACAGGGGCGTCATTGGTGAAGCTTTCTTT. Translation gives CASSLGDRGVIGEAFF.

This clonotype was counted between two and nine times. The V call is TRBV9, the J call TRBJ2-2, with TRBD1 identical over 11 bases. Per germline, CDR1 SGDLS and CDR2 YYNGEE. CDR3 size: 15 residues. Germline trimming cut 4 bases from V and 7 bases from J; bases unmatched to any gene: 6. DNA for the CDR3: TGTGCCAGCAGCTCCTGGGACAGGGGGGACGGGGAGCTGTTTTTT. It is translated as CASSSWDRGDGELFF.

This clonotype was detected many times. This chain connects TRBV30 to TRBJ2-3; 8 nucleotides match TRBD1. The CDR3 runs 19 residues. Per the germline V gene, CDR1 is GTSNPN and CDR2 is SVGIG (reference sequence). Trimming removed 3 bases from V and 0 bases from J; junction bases left unmatched: 17. The CDR3 loop is CAWSPPGVGQGPSTDTQYF. In DNA form, the CDR3 reads TGTGCCTGGAGCCCCCCCGGCGTCGGACAGGGACCTAGCACAGATACGCAGTATTTT.

This clonotype was found many times. This chain joins TRBV7-3 and TRBJ2-3; 11 bases are a match to TRBD2. Germline-derived CDR1 and CDR2 are SGHTA and FQGTGA. The length of the CDR3 is 20 residues. The V segment lost 2 bases and the J segment 4 bases; nucleotides outside the gene matches: 17. The CDR3 sequence is CASSLHLGLAGVEVADTQYF. CDR3 bases: TGTGCCAGCAGCTTACACCTCGGACTAGCGGGTGTGGAAGTCGCAGATACGCAGTATTTT.

This clonotype was counted ten times or more. CDR3 nucleotide sequence: TGTGCCAGCAGTTTATCGAGCGCCGGGACAGAGCAGTACTTC. As protein: CASSLSSAGTEQYF. The rearrangement uses TRBV27 and TRBJ2-7; tentative D call: TRBD1 (6 bases). Germline CDR1 reads MNHEY; CDR2 reads SMNVEV (reference sequence). This CDR3 is built from 14 residues. The germline V and J ends were trimmed by 0 bases and 7 bases, with 13 bases remaining between them.

The V call is TRBV19, the J call TRBJ2-3; D gene uncertain. The germline V and J ends were trimmed by 4 bases and 2 bases, with 13 bases remaining between them. The CDR3 is 15 amino acids. CDR1 is LNHDA, CDR2 SQIVND, per germline (reference sequence). CDR3 sequence reads: CASSNSVGNTDTQYF. Written as DNA, the CDR3 is TGTGCCAGTAGTAACTCGGTTGGCAACACAGATACGCAGTATTTT.

The chain links TRBV19 to TRBJ2-7; 10 nucleotides align to TRBD1. CDR1 is LNHDA and CDR2 is SQIVND in the germline V gene (reference sequence). Trimming cost V 3 bases and J 2 bases; bases outside gene matches: 4. CDR3 size: 15 residues. The CDR3 loop reads CASSMYGTGAYEQYF. The CDR3 DNA reads TGTGCCAGTAGTATGTATGGGACAGGGGCCTACGAGCAGTACTTC.

The table lists this clonotype with many counts. The V and J genes are TRBV11-2 and TRBJ2-1; D is unresolved. V lost 5 bases and J lost 8, with 13 bases in between. The CDR3 has 13 amino acids. CDR1 SGHAT and CDR2 FQNNGV come from the germline V gene. CDR3 nucleotides: TGTGCCAGCAGCCCCGTGAGGTTGTATGAGCAGTTCTTC. This sequence encodes CASSPVRLYEQFF.

This clonotype was counted a few times. The rearrangement links TRBV19 to TRBJ1-1, with D possibly being TRBD1 (6 bases). V was pared by 3 bases and J by 5 bases, with 16 bases between. The CDR3 runs 15 residues. CDR1 and CDR2 from the germline V gene are LNHDA and SQIVND (reference sequence). This CDR3 reads CASSMGGGRGTEAFF. Written as DNA, the CDR3 is TGTGCCAGTAGTATGGGAGGGGGGCGCGGAACTGAAGCTTTCTTT.

In this sample, this clonotype turned up many times. The genes are TRBV24-1 and TRBJ2-3; 12 bases are a match to TRBD2. CDR1 and CDR2 (germline): KGHDR, SFDVKD. The junction had 5 bases not matched to a gene; V was cut back by 4 bases and J by 4 bases. This CDR3 has 16 residues. CDR3 region: CATSDLTSGSADTQYF. CDR3 nucleotide sequence: TGTGCCACCAGTGACTTGACTAGCGGGAGCGCAGATACGCAGTATTTT.

This clonotype was recorded many times. The chain recombines TRBV9 with TRBJ2-3; 8 nucleotides match TRBD2. CDR1 is SGDLS and CDR2 is YYNGEE in the germline V gene. The CDR3 is made up of 16 amino acids. V was pared by 4 bases and J by 6 bases, with 13 bases of the junction left unmatched. CDR3 DNA sequence: TGTGCCAGCAGCCTTCGGGAGGGCCATATCGTGGATACGCAGTATTTT. Translation: CASSLREGHIVDTQYF. The full variable domain, rest sourced from reference TRBV9 and TRBJ2-3, is DSGVTQTPKHLITATGQRVTLRCSPRSGDLSVYWYQQSLDQGLQFLIQYYNGEERAKGNILERFSAQQFPDLHSELNLSSLELGDSALYFCASSLREGHIVDTQYFGPGTRLTVL.

There are many counts of this clonotype. The junction and the germline gene differ at one end; a read error may be behind it. The V gene is TRBV12-3 or TRBV12-4, the J gene TRBJ2-7; 8 bases fit TRBD2. The CDR3 is 12 residues long. The CDR3 DNA is TGTGCCAGCAGTCTAGCGGGCTACGAGCAGTACTTC. It codes for CASSLAGYEQYF.

This clonotype was seen ten or more times. The gene calls are TRBV7-9 and TRBJ1-2; 7 bases align to TRBD1. CDR1 and CDR2 from the germline V gene are SEHNR and FQNEAQ (reference sequence). The CDR3 runs to 12 residues. Trimming cost V 4 bases and J 5 bases; bases outside gene matches: 1. The CDR3, as DNA: TGTGCCAGCAGCTCAGGGGGATATGGCTACACCTTC. Residues: CASSSGGYGYTF.

In this sample, this clonotype turned up many times. The gene calls are TRBV12-3 or TRBV12-4 and TRBJ2-7, with 7 bases fitting TRBD1. The CDR3 is 16 amino acids. V was pared by 6 bases and J by 3 bases, with 14 bases of the junction left unmatched. This chain's CDR3 is CASSRADRALFYEQYF. The CDR3 nucleotides are TGTGCCAGCAGCCGAGCCGACAGGGCACTATTCTACGAGCAGTACTTC.

This clonotype was seen at least ten times. V and J are TRBV12-3 or TRBV12-4 and TRBJ1-1; the D gene is possibly TRBD1 (6 bases). Trimming took off 0 bases at V and 4 bases at J, with 12 bases between the two ends. The length of the CDR3 is 15 residues. CDR3: CASSLAGGPATEAFF. The CDR3 nucleotides are TGTGCCAGCAGTTTAGCGGGGGGGCCAGCCACTGAAGCTTTCTTT.

Ten or more counts support this clonotype. The chain employs TRBV12-3 or TRBV12-4 and TRBJ2-7; 7 bases agree with TRBD2. The CDR3 is made up of 14 amino acids. The J segment lost 6 bases and the V segment lost 2 bases, leaving 7 bases of the junction unmatched. In nucleotides, the CDR3 is TGTGCCAGCAGTTTAATGGGCGGGAGAAGCGAGCAGTACTTC. This gives the protein CASSLMGGRSEQYF.

This clonotype was counted many times. The chain combines TRBV11-2 with TRBJ1-5; possibly TRBD1 for D (5 bases). Trimming removed 5 bases from V and 6 bases from J, with 17 bases in between. Germline V gene data show CDR1 as SGHAT and CDR2 as FQNNGV. The CDR3 is made up of 15 amino acids. This chain's CDR3 is CASSEAGSRSQPQHF. CDR3 DNA: TGTGCCAGCAGCGAGGCAGGGTCCCGGAGTCAGCCCCAGCATTTT.

This clonotype has a handful of counts. CDR3 nucleotides: TGTGCCAGTAGGTCGACTAGAAGAGGGGAGACCCAGTACTTC. Translated: CASRSTRRGETQYF. The rearrangement joins TRBV19 to TRBJ2-5, with D possibly TRBD2 on 6 matching bases. The V end lost 6 bases, the J end lost 5 bases, and 16 bases lay between the germline ends. CDR3 size: 14 residues. The germline V gene encodes CDR1 LNHDA and CDR2 SQIVND (reference sequence).

The V and J genes are TRBV28 and TRBJ2-5; possible D gene TRBD1, 5 bases. Deletions cut 3 bases from V and 5 bases from J, with 16 bases between. This CDR3 has 15 amino acids. The germline CDR1 and CDR2 sequences are MDHEN and SYDVKM. The CDR3: CASSFGQGVWETQYF. As DNA, the CDR3 is TGTGCCAGCAGTTTCGGGCAGGGTGTTTGGGAGACCCAGTACTTC.

This clonotype was seen a few times. V gene TRBV7-6 combines with J gene TRBJ2-7; D is possibly TRBD2 (6 bases). Germline values: CDR1 SGHVS, CDR2 FNYEAQ. The CDR3 loop spans 15 amino acids. The V and J ends lost 2 bases and 4 bases respectively, with 15 bases between them. In DNA, the CDR3 is TGTGCCAGCAGCTTAATCTCCGGGAGTCGATACGAGCAGTACGTC. Amino acid sequence: CASSLISGSRYEQYV.

In its sample, this clonotype was seen many times. V is TRBV11-2 and J is TRBJ1-2; no firm D call. V lost 1 base and J 7 bases, leaving 13 bases between the germline ends. There are 14 residues in the CDR3. Germline CDR1 SGHAT, CDR2 FQNNGV. The CDR3 here is CASSLVLPSGGYTF. The CDR3 bases are TGTGCCAGCAGCTTAGTCCTGCCATCTGGTGGCTACACCTTC.

Many counts were recorded for this clonotype. V and J are TRBV20-1 and TRBJ1-1; no definite D call. The CDR3 spans 12 residues. Trimming took off 4 bases at V and 1 base at J, with 7 bases between the two ends. Per germline, CDR1 DFQATT and CDR2 SNEGSKA (reference sequence). CDR3 residues: CSATAPNTEAFF. The CDR3 nucleotides read TGCAGTGCTACAGCCCCGAACACTGAAGCTTTCTTT.

This clonotype was seen ten or more times. J is TRBJ2-7 and V is TRBV20-1, with D possibly TRBD2 on 6 matching bases. Germline assignment: CDR1 DFQATT and CDR2 SNEGSKA (reference sequence). V was pared by 3 bases and J by 2 bases, with 20 bases between. The CDR3 is 16 amino acids. Here the CDR3 reads CSASKGLGGSPYEQYV. CDR3 DNA: TGCAGTGCTAGTAAGGGTTTGGGGGGATCCCCCTACGAGCAGTACGTC.